This T cell receptor beta chain was sequenced during a study of blood T cell repertoires in COVID-19. During active infection, Seattle patients enrolled and were then monitored through disease. Libraries were prepared by immunoSEQ multiplex PCR; TCRdb keeps only in-frame clonotypes and omits some of them. This table holds 89,000 or so clones, roughly 90% found once. This CDR3 is built from 13 residues. CDR1 and CDR2 (germline): ENHRY, SYGVKD. The germline V and J ends were trimmed by 3 bases and 4 bases, with 8 bases remaining between them. Material for sequencing was peripheral blood. This chain links TRBV10-3 with TRBJ2-3, with a tentative D call TRBD2 (6 bases). The receptor was derived from a middle-aged man with COVID-19, enrolled during active disease. CDR3 sequence reads: CAISDGGSDTQYF. As DNA, the CDR3 is TGTGCCATCAGTGACGGGGGTTCAGATACGCAGTATTTT.